Each of the 5 T cell receptor beta chains below was sequenced from the same sample in a study of T cells in Graves' hyperthyroidism and ophthalmopathy. Amplified TCR beta CDR3 regions came from RNA transcripts. TCR CDR3 regions were first amplified by RT-PCR with HTBI primers. Using its own MiXCR run on the multiplex PCR reads, TCRdb lists one record per CDR3 protein. The sample records roughly 330,000 distinct CDR3 sequences, over 15% being singletons. What was sequenced was blood. The receptors derive from a man younger than 45 with Graves' hyperthyroidism.

There are many counts of this clonotype. J is TRBJ2-7 and V is TRBV28; no reliable D call. V was shortened by 8 bases and J by 4 bases, with 12 bases between the two germline ends. The CDR3 spans 12 residues. The germline gives CDR1 MDHEN, CDR2 SYDVKM. The CDR3 loop is CASRSTLYEQYF. The CDR3 bases are TGTGCCAGCCGATCTACCCTGTACGAGCAGTACTTC.

The chain combines TRBV6-1 with TRBJ2-7; unclear D gene. The CDR3 length is 12 residues. The V end lost 7 bases, the J end lost 2 bases, and 9 bases lay between the germline ends. Germline CDR1 is MNHNS and CDR2 is SASEGT. CDR3 region: CASNADTYEQYF. The CDR3 DNA reads TGTGCCAGCAATGCGGATACCTACGAGCAGTACTTC.

With regard to this clonotype: This may be a read error: a much more frequent sequence differs by one nucleotide. The chain employs TRBV29-1 and TRBJ2-2; a possible D gene is TRBD1 (6 bases). This CDR3 has 14 residues. CDR1 is SQVTM and CDR2 is ANQGSEA in the germline V gene. The CDR3 loop is CSSRDRTNSGELFF. The CDR3 bases are TGCAGCTCTCGCGACAGGACGAACTCCGGGGAGCTGTTTTTT.

V is TRBV12-3 or TRBV12-4 and J is TRBJ1-4, with a weak D call TRBD1 (6 bases). This CDR3 is 15 amino acids long. V lost 5 bases to trimming and J lost 3 bases, with 13 bases between them. This chain's CDR3 is CASSHLRGPNEKLFF. CDR3 nucleotide sequence: TGTGCCAGCAGTCATCTCAGGGGACCTAATGAAAAACTGTTTTTT.

The table lists this clonotype with a few counts. This chain links TRBV3-1 with TRBJ1-4; unclear D gene. CDR3 size: 15 residues. V lost 3 bases to trimming and J lost 5 bases, with 13 bases between them. Germline CDR1 and CDR2: LGHDT and YNNKEL (reference sequence). The CDR3 spells CASSHLTLSNEKLFF. CDR3 in DNA: TGTGCCAGCAGCCATTTGACCCTTTCGAATGAAAAACTGTTTTTT.